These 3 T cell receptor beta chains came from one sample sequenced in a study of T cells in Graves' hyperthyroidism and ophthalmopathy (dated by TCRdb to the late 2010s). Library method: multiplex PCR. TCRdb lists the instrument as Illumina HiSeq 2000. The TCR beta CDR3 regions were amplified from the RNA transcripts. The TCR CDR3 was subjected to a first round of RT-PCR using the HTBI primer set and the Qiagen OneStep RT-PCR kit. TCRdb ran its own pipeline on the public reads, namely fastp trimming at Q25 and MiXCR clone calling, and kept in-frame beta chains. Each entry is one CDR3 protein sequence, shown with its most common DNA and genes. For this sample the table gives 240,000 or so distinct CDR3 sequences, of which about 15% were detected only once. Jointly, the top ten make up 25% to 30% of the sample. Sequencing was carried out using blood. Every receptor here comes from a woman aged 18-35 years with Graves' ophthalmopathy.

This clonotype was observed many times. The CDR3 loop reads CASNPSRDQYTDTQYF. DNA of the CDR3: TGTGCCAGCAACCCCTCCCGGGACCAATACACAGATACGCAGTATTTT. The V call is TRBV7-9, the J call TRBJ2-3; TRBD1 or TRBD2 may be the D gene (5 bases each). From germline, CDR1 is SEHNR and CDR2 FQNEAQ (reference sequence). With 7 bases removed from V and 2 bases from J, the gap between germline ends came to 19 bases. The CDR3 contains 16 residues. Variable domain in full (rest from reference TRBV7-9 and TRBJ2-3): DTGVSQNPRHKITKRGQNVTFRCDPISEHNRLYWYRQTLGQGPEFLTYFQNEAQLEKSRLLSDRFSAERPKGSFSTLEIQRTEQGDSAMYLCASNPSRDQYTDTQYFGPGTRLTVL.

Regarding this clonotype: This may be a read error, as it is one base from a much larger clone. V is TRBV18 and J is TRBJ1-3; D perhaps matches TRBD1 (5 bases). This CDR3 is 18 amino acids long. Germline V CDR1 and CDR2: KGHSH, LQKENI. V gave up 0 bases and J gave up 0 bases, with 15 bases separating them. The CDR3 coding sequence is TGTGCCAGCTCACCACCAGAACGGATGGGGGTCTCTGGAAACACCATATATTTT. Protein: CASSPPERMGVSGNTIYF.

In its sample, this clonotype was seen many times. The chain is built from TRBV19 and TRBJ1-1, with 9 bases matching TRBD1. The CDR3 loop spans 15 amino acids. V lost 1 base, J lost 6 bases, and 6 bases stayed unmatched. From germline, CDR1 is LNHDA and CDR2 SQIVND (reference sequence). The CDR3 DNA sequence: TGTGCCAGTAGTATAGGAGGACAGGGGAAATCTGAAGCTTTCTTT. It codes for CASSIGGQGKSEAFF. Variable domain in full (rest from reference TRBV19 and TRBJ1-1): DGGITQSPKYLFRKEGQNVTLSCEQNLNHDAMYWYRQDPGQGLRLIYYSQIVNDFQKGDIAEGYSVSREKKESFPLTVTSAQKNPTAFYLCASSIGGQGKSEAFFGQGTRLTVV.